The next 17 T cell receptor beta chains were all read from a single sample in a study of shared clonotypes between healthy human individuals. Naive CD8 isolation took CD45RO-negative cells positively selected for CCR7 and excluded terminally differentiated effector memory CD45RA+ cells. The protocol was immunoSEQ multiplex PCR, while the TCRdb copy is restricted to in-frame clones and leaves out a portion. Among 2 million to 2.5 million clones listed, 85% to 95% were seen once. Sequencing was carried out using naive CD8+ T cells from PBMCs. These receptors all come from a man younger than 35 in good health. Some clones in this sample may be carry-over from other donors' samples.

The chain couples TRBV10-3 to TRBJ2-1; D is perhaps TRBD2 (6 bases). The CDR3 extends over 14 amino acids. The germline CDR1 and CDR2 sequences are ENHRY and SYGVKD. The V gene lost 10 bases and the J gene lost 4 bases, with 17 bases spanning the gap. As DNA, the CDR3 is TGTGCCACGGGACTGGGAATAGAGTACAATGAGCAGTTCTTC. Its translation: CATGLGIEYNEQFF.

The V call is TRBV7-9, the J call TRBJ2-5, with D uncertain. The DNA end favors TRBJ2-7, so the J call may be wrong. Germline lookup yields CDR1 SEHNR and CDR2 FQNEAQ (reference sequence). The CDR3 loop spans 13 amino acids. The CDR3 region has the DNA TGTGCCAGCAGCTTAGACTCCTCCTACGAGCAGTACTTC. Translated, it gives CASSLDSSYEQYF.

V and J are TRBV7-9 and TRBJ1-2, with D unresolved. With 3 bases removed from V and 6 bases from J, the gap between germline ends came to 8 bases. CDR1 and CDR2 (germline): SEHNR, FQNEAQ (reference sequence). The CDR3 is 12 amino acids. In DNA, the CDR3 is TGTGCCAGCAGCTTTTCAGGCGATGGCTACACCTTC. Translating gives CASSFSGDGYTF.

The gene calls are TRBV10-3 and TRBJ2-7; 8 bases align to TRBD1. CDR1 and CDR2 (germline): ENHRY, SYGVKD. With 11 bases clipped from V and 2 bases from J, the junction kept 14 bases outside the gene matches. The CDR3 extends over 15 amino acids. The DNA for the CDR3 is TGTGCCGCCCAAATTCAGCAGGGGGCTACCTACGAGCAGTACTTC. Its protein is CAAQIQQGATYEQYF.

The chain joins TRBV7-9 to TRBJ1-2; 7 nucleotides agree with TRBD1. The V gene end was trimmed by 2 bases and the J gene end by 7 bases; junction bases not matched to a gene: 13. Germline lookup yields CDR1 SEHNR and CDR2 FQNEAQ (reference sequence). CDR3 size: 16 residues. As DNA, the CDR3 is TGTGCCAGCAGCTTAAGGGGCCTAGAGGGGGCCCGTGGCTACACCTTC. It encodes CASSLRGLEGARGYTF.

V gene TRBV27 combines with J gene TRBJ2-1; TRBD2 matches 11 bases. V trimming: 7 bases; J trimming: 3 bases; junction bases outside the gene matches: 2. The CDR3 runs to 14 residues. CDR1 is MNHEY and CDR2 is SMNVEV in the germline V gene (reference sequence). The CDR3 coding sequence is TGTGCCAGCACCGGGACTAGCGGCTACAATGAGCAGTTCTTC. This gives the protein CASTGTSGYNEQFF.

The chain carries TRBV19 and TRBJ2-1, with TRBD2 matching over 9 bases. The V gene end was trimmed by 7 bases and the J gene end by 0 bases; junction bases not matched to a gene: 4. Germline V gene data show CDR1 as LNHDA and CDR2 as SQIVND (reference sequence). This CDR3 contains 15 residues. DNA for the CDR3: TGTGCCAGTAAGCGGGGGGCTAGCTCCTACAATGAGCAGTTCTTC. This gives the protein CASKRGASSYNEQFF.

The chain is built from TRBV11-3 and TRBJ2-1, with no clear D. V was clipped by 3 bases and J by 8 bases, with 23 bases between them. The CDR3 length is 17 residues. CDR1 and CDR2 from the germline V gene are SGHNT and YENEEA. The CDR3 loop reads CASSFPDEGLYADEQFF. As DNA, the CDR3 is TGTGCCAGCAGCTTCCCCGATGAAGGCTTATACGCCGATGAGCAGTTCTTC. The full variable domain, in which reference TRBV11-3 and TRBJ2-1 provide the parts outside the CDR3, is EAGVVQSPRYKIIEKKQPVAFWCNPISGHNTLYWYLQNLGQGPELLIRYENEEAVDDSQLPKDRFSAERLKGVDSTLKIQPAELGDSAVYLCASSFPDEGLYADEQFFGPGTRLTVL.

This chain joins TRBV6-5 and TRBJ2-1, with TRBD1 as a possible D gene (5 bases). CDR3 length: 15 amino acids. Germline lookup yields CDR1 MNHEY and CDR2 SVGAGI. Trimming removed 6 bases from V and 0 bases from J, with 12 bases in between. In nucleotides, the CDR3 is TGTGCCAGCAGCCACCAGGGTGACTCCTACAATGAGCAGTTCTTC. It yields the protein CASSHQGDSYNEQFF.

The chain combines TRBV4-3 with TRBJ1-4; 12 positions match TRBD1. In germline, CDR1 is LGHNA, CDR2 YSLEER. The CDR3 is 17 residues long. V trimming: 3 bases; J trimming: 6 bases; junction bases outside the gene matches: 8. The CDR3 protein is CASSQEGQGAEDEKLFF. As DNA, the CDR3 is TGCGCCAGCAGCCAGGAGGGACAGGGGGCAGAGGATGAAAAACTGTTTTTT.

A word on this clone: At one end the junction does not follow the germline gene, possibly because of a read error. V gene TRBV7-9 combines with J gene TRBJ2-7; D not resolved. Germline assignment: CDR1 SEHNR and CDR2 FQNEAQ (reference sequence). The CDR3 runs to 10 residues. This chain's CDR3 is CASSAAILQF. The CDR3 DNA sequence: TGTGCCAGCAGCGCGGCAATACTTCAATTC.

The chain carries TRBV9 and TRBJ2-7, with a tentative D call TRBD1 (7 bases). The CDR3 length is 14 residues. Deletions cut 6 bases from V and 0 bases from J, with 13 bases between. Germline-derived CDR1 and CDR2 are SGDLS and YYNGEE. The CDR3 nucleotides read TGTGCCAGCAACGGGGGACAGACCTCCTACGAGCAGTACTTC. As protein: CASNGGQTSYEQYF.

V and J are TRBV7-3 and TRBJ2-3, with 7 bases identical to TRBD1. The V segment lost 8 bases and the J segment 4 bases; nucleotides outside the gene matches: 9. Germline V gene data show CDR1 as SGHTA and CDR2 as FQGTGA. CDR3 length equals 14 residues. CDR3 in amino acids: CASEQGLGADTQYF. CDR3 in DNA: TGTGCCAGCGAACAGGGGTTGGGAGCAGATACGCAGTATTTT. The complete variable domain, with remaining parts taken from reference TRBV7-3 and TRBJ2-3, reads GAGVSQTPSNKVTEKGKYVELRCDPISGHTALYWYRQSLGQGPEFLIYFQGTGAADDSGLPNDRFFAVRPEGSVSTLKIQRTERGDSAVYLCASEQGLGADTQYFGPGTRLTVL.

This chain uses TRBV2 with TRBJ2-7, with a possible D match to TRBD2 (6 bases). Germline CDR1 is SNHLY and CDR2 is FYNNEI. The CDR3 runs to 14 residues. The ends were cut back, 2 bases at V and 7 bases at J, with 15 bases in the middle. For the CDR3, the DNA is TGTGCCAGCAGTGAACCTTTCCTGGGGGGAGAGCAGTACTTC. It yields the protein CASSEPFLGGEQYF.

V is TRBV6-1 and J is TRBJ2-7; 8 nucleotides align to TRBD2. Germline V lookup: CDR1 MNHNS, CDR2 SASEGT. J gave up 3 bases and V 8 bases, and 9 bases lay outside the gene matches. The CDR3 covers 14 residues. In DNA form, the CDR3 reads TGTGCCAGCCGCGGGGGGCTCGGTATCTACGAGCAGTACTTC. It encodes CASRGGLGIYEQYF.

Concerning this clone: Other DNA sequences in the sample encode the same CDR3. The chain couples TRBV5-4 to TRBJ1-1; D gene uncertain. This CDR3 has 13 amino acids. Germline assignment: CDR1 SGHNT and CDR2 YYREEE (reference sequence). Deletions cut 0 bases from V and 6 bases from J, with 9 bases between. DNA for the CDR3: TGTGCCAGCAGCTTGGGAGGGTCCCCTGAAGCTTTCTTT. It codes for CASSLGGSPEAFF.

The CDR3 protein is CATESYNEQFF. In nucleotides, the CDR3 is TGTGCCACCGAATCCTACAATGAGCAGTTCTTC. The genes are TRBV15 and TRBJ2-1; no reliable D call. This CDR3 region has 11 residues. Germline V gene sequence: CDR1 LNHNV, CDR2 YYDKDF (reference sequence). V lost 8 bases, J lost 1 base, and 3 bases lay in between.